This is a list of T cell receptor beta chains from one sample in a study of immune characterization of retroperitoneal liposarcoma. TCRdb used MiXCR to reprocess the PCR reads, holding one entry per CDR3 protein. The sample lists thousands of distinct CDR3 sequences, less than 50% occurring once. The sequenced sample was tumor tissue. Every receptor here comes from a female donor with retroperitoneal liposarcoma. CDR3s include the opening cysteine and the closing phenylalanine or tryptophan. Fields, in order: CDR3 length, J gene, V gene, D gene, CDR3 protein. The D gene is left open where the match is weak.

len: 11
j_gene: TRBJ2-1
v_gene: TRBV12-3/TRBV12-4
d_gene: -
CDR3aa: CASSSTSEQFF

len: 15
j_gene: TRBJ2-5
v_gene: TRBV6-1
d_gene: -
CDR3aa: CASSEALQALVGQYF

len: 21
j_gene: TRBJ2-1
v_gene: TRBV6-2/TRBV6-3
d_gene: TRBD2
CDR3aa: CASTPPPLSRAGVGAGETQYF

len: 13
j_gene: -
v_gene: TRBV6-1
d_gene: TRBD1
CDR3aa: CASSSGTENEQYF

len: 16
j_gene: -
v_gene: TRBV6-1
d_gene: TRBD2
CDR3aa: CASSYTRTSGQETQYF

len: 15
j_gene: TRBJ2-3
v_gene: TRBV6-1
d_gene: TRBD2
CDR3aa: CASSPRLAGVETQYF

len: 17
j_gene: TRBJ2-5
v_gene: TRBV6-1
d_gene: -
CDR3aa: CASSDNLGGADPKAQYF

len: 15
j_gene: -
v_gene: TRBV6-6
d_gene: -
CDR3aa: CASSNPGDYGDTQYF

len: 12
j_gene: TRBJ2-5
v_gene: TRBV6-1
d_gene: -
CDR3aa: CASGVGQETQYF

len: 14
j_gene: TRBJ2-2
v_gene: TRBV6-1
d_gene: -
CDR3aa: CASSESQATGELFF

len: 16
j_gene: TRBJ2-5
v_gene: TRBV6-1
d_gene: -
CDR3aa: CASSEFGRGVEETQYF

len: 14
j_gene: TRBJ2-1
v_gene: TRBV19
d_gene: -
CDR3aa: CASSVLSKGEEQFF

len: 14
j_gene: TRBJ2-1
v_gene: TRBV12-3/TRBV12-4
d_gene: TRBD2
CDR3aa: CASSLAGVGNEQFF

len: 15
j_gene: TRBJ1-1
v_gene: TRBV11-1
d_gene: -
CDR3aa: CASSLRAGRNTEAFF

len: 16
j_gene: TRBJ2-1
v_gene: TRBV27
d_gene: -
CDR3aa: CASNPSSGVPSYEQFF

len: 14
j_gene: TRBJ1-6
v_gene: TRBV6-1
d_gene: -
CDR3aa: CASSPGGTDSPLHF

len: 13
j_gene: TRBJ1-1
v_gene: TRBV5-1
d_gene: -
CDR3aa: CASSTQGDTEAFF

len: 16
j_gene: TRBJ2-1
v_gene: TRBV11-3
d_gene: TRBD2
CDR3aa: CASSRRTSGTYNEQFF

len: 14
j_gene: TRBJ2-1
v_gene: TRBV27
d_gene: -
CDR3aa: CASSWGSSYNEQFF

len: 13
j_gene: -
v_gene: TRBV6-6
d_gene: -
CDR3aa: CASSYSRYYEQYF

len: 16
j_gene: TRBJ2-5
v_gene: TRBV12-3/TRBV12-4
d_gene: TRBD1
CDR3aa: CASSYRQGGSYNEQYF

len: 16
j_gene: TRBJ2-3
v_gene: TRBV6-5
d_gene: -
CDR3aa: CASSYSGLRGTDTQYF

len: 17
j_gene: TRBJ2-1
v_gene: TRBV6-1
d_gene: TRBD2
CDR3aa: CASRAGTSGARREEQFF

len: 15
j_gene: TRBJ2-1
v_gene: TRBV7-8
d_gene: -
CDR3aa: CASSVRATEVGEQFF

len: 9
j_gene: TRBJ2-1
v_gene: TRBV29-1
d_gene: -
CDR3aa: CSVGGEQFF

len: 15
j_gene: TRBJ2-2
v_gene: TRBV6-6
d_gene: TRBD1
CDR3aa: CASSYETGGTGELFF

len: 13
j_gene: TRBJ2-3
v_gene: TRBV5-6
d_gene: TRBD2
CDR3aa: CASSGGGADTQYF

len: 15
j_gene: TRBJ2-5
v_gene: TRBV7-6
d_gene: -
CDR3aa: CASTPLGAVQETQYF

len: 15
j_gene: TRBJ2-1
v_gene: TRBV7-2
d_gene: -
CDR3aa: CASSFRGARGNEQFF

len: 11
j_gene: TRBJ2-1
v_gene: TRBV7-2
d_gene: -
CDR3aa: CASSLAETQFF

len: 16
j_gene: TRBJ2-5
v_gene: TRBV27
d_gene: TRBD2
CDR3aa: CASSPWTSGASNEQYF

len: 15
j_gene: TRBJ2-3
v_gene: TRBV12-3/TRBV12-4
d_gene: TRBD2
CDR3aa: CASTLTSGREDTQYF

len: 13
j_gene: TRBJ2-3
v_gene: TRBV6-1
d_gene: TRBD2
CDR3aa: CASSRGGTDTQYF

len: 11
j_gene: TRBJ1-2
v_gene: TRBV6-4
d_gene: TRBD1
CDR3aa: CASSTGGGYTF

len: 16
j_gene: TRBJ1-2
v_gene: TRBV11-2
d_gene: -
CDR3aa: CASSLEPRADIYGYTF

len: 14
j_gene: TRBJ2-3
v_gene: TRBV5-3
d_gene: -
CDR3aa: CASSLPSGTDTQYF